This TCR beta chain was obtained from a study of response to subunit inactivated influenza vaccine. Study-level points and caveats: A suggestion made by the authors is that each seasonal influenza vaccination recruits few new T cells.

This clonotype was found a few times. Its antigen remains unknown. Each CDR3 protein is one row after TCRdb ran MiXCR on the RT-PCR reads. The data contain fewer than 600,000 distinct CDR3 sequences, approximately 7.3% of them singletons. The sample was PBMCs from blood, taken about 24 months after vaccination. This TCR was sampled from a man between 50 and 70 years old who received an inactivated influenza vaccine.

Here the CDR3 DNA reads TGCAGCGTTGAGGGAAGACAGGGGTTCTTCAGTGAGCAGTACTTC. As protein: CSVEGRQGFFSEQYF. This rearrangement joins TRBV29-1 to TRBJ2-7, with 8 bases aligning to TRBD1. The CDR3 contains 15 residues. Germline assignment: CDR1 SQVTM and CDR2 ANQGSEA. The ends lost 3 bases at V and 7 bases at J; junction bases unmatched: 14.